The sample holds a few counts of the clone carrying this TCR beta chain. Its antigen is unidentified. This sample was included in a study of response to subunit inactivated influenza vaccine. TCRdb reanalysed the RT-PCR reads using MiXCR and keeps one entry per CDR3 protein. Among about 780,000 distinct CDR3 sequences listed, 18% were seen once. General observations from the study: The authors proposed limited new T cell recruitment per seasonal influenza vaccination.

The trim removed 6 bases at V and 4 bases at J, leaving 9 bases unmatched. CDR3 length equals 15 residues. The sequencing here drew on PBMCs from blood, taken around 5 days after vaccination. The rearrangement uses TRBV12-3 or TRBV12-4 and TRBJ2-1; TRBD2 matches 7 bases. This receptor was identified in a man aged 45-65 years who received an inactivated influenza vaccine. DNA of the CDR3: TGTGCCAGCAGATCTCCGGGGGGATTATACAATGAGCAGTTCTTC. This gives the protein CASRSPGGLYNEQFF.